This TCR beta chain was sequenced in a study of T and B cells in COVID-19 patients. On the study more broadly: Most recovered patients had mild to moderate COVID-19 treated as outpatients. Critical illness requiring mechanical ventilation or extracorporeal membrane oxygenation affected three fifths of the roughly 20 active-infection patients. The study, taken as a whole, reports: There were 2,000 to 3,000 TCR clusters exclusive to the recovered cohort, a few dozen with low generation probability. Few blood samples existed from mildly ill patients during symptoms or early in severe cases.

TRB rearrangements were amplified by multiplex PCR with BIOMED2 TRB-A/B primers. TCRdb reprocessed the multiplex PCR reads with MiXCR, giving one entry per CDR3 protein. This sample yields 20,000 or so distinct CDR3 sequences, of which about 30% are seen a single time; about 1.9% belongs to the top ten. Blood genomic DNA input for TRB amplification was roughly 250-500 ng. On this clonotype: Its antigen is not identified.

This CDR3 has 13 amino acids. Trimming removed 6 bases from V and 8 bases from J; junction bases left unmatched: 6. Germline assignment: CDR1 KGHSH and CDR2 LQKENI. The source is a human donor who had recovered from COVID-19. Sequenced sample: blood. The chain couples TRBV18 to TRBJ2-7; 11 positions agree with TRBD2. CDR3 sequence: CASSGSGGAKQYF. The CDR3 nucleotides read TGTGCCAGCTCGGGTAGCGGGGGGGCGAAGCAGTACTTC.